The 5 T cell receptor beta chains below come from one sample, sequenced in a study of beta chain features in type 1 diabetes. Reverse transcription of all isolated RNA meant that expressed TCRB transcripts were sequenced. Here immunoSEQ multiplex PCR was the method, and the copy in TCRdb shows in-frame clones only, minus some. The data contain approximately 470,000 clones, about 30% of them singletons. The sample consisted of naive CD4+ T cells from blood. These TCRs come from a man aged 18 to 30 in good health.

This CDR3 is CASSQETQYF. The CDR3 nucleotides read TGTGCCAGCAGCCAAGAGACCCAGTACTTC. The J gene is TRBJ2-5, the V gene TRBV11-2; D ambiguous. Between the trimmed V and J ends, which lost 5 bases and 2 bases, there was a span of 0 bases. Per the germline V gene, CDR1 is SGHAT and CDR2 is FQNNGV. The CDR3 contains 10 residues.

This clone was picked up a small number of times. The V call is TRBV9, the J call TRBJ2-2; 8 bases map to TRBD2. The V gene's germline CDR1 is SGDLS and CDR2 YYNGEE. Losses at the gene ends were 0 bases for V and 7 bases for J; bases not matched to a gene: 8. This CDR3 spans 16 amino acids. In DNA form, the CDR3 reads TGTGCCAGCAGCGTAGAGACTAGCGACTATGGCGGGGAGCTGTTTTTT. Translation: CASSVETSDYGGELFF.

J is TRBJ2-5 and V is TRBV18; D not certain. The V and J ends lost 0 bases and 5 bases respectively, with 13 bases between them. The CDR3 has 15 amino acids. Germline CDR1 is KGHSH and CDR2 is LQKENI. In DNA form, the CDR3 reads TGTGCCAGCTCACCACCGAACCAGGTCAAGGAGACCCAGTACTTC. Residues: CASSPPNQVKETQYF.

Comment on this clone: This specimen includes other DNA sequences encoding the same CDR3. V is TRBV5-1 and J is TRBJ2-1; no definite D call. Germline lookup yields CDR1 SGHRS and CDR2 YFSETQ. V was cut by 0 bases and J by 0 bases, with 10 bases left in between. The CDR3 is made up of 16 amino acids. The CDR3 loop is CASSLVALSSYNEQFF. The CDR3, as DNA: TGCGCCAGCAGCTTGGTCGCACTCAGCTCCTACAATGAGCAGTTCTTC.

There are a few counts of this clone. V gene TRBV7-2 combines with J gene TRBJ2-1; 7 bases align to TRBD2. Germline trimming cut 1 base from V and 3 bases from J; bases unmatched to any gene: 6. CDR1 and CDR2 from the germline V gene are SGHTA and FQGNSA. This CDR3 region has 16 residues. CDR3 nucleotides: TGTGCCAGCAGCTTAGGAGGGAGGGCCCTCTACAATGAGCAGTTCTTC. Translation: CASSLGGRALYNEQFF. Variable domain in full (rest from reference TRBV7-2 and TRBJ2-1): GAGVSQSPSNKVTEKGKDVELRCDPISGHTALYWYRQSLGQGLEFLIYFQGNSAPDKSGLPSDRFSAERTGGSVSTLTIQRTQQEDSAVYLCASSLGGRALYNEQFFGPGTRLTVL.